One and the same sample provided the 10 T cell receptor beta chains below, sequenced in a study of blood T cells in healthy people across ages. A sample-barcoded 5' primer and a J-beta primer mix were used in a second PCR of roughly 6 to 12 cycles. One entry per CDR3 protein, called by TCRdb with MiXCR from the 5' RACE reads. Of over a million distinct CDR3 sequences in the sample, roughly 59% were seen once. Sequenced: blood. Every receptor here comes from a man aged 18-30 years in good health.

The chain joins TRBV5-1 to TRBJ2-1, with TRBD2 identical over 8 bases. Germline assignment: CDR1 SGHRS and CDR2 YFSETQ. This CDR3 is built from 14 residues. The V gene end was trimmed by 7 bases and the J gene end by 5 bases; junction bases not matched to a gene: 8. This chain's CDR3 is CASRYGGADNEQFF. CDR3 in DNA: TGCGCCAGCCGCTACGGGGGGGCCGACAATGAGCAGTTCTTC.

The chain carries TRBV29-1 and TRBJ1-2; no definite D call. CDR1 and CDR2 (germline): SQVTM, ANQGSEA. V shed 5 bases and J shed 2 bases, with 15 bases lying between them. The CDR3 is 14 amino acids. The CDR3 DNA reads as TGCAGCGTTACGTCCGCCCCTTTAAACTATGGCTACACCTTC. This translates into CSVTSAPLNYGYTF.

This chain uses TRBV20-1 with TRBJ1-2; 11 nucleotides align to TRBD1. V trimming: 3 bases; J trimming: 0 bases; junction bases outside the gene matches: 0. Looked up from germline, CDR1 is DFQATT and CDR2 is SNEGSKA (reference sequence). The CDR3 has 14 amino acids. CDR3 in DNA: TGCAGTGCTAGGGACAGGGGGCCTAACTATGGCTACACCTTC. It is translated as CSARDRGPNYGYTF.

The V gene is TRBV20-1, the J gene TRBJ2-1; a possible D gene is TRBD1 (5 bases). This CDR3 is built from 13 residues. Looked up from germline, CDR1 is DFQATT and CDR2 is SNEGSKA (reference sequence). The V gene lost 4 bases and the J gene lost 0 bases, with 7 bases spanning the gap. The CDR3 here is CSATGNSYNEQFF. CDR3 coding DNA: TGCAGTGCTACAGGGAACTCCTACAATGAGCAGTTCTTC.

The chain couples TRBV21-1 to TRBJ2-7; the D call TRBD1 from the table was never checked on the DNA. TRBV21-1 is given as a pseudogene. This CDR3 has 17 residues. CDR3 coding DNA: TGTGCCAGCAGCAAAAAGACCAGAGACAGGCTACAGTACGAGCAGTACTTC. As protein: CASSKKTRDRLQYEQYF.

This clonotype came up a few times. The chain combines TRBV4-2 with TRBJ2-7; 10 bases align to TRBD1. Germline V lookup: CDR1 LGHNA, CDR2 YNFKEQ. There are 17 residues in the CDR3. V gave up 4 bases and J gave up 5 bases; unmatched junction bases: 14. The CDR3 loop is CASSRNLRDRGPHEQYF. The CDR3 DNA reads TGTGCCAGCAGCCGGAACCTCCGGGACAGGGGACCCCACGAGCAGTACTTC.

J is TRBJ2-1 and V is TRBV7-2, with 8 bases lining up with TRBD2. V trimming: 2 bases; J trimming: 9 bases; junction bases outside the gene matches: 12. CDR3 size: 16 residues. CDR1 and CDR2 from the germline V gene are SGHTA and FQGNSA. The DNA of the CDR3 is TGTGCCAGCAGCTTAACCGGACTAGCCGAGGGTCGTGAGCAGTTCTTC. This translates into CASSLTGLAEGREQFF.

Only a few counts were recorded for this clonotype. The chain carries TRBV14 and TRBJ2-3; maybe TRBD2 (6 bases). The germline CDR1 and CDR2 sequences are SGHDN and FVKESK. Trimming stripped 3 bases from V and 4 bases from J, with 11 bases between. The CDR3 loop spans 14 amino acids. The CDR3 loop is CASSQPLAPDTQYF. DNA for the CDR3: TGTGCCAGCAGCCAGCCACTAGCCCCAGATACGCAGTATTTT.

The chain links TRBV12-3 or TRBV12-4 to TRBJ2-5; 9 bases fit TRBD2. The CDR3 extends over 15 amino acids. Trimming cost V 5 bases and J 5 bases; bases outside gene matches: 9. The CDR3 sequence is CASSPGGGAGETQYF. CDR3 coding DNA: TGTGCCAGCAGTCCCGGCGGGGGGGCCGGTGAGACCCAGTACTTC.

The CDR3 sequence: CASSVESGGAQYF. In nucleotides, the CDR3 is TGTGCCAGCAGCGTAGAGTCGGGGGGGGCGCAGTATTTT. The chain links TRBV9 to TRBJ2-3; 8 bases line up with TRBD2. V was pared by 0 bases and J by 10 bases, with 4 bases of the junction left unmatched. There are 13 residues in the CDR3. Germline V gene lookup returns CDR1 SGDLS and CDR2 YYNGEE.